This T cell receptor (beta chain) is from a study of glioma-infiltrating T cells after dendritic cell vaccination. With V trimmed by 1 base and J by 4 bases, 5 bases remained unmatched. This CDR3 is 15 amino acids long. The germline gives CDR1 GTSNPN, CDR2 SVGIG (reference sequence). Here immunoSEQ multiplex PCR was the method, and the copy in TCRdb shows in-frame clones only, minus some. The sample includes roughly 98,000 clones, more than 75% of them seen just once. The rearrangement uses TRBV30 and TRBJ1-2, with TRBD1 matching over 11 bases. The starting material was blood, obtained before dendritic cell vaccination. The source is a human donor with glioblastoma. As DNA, the CDR3 is TGTGCCTGGAGTGAGGGACAGGGGGTCCTCTATGGCTACACCTTC. Translation: CAWSEGQGVLYGYTF.